This passage covers 26 T cell receptor beta chains from one sample sequenced in a study of cytomegalovirus exposure and HLA in healthy donors. Amplification used 60 Vbeta primers and 13 Jbeta primers. Assay: immunoSEQ multiplex PCR; the TCRdb copy retains only in-frame clones and omits some. The sample has roughly 150,000 clones, approximately 85% seen once. Input material: PBMCs. These receptors came from a man aged 25-45 years in good health and CMV-seropositive.

The rearrangement joins TRBV25-1 to TRBJ1-2; 7 nucleotides line up with TRBD1. The CDR3 spans 13 residues. The V gene's germline CDR1 is MGHDK and CDR2 SYGVNS. After removal of 6 bases from V and 7 bases from J, the junction contained 8 bases not matched to a gene. CDR3 DNA sequence: TGTGCCAGCAGCCCCCAGGGGGGTAGTGGCTACACCTTC. Amino acids: CASSPQGGSGYTF.

The chain couples TRBV7-3 to TRBJ2-1; no firm D call. Per germline, CDR1 SGHTA and CDR2 FQGTGA. This CDR3 has 13 residues. Trimming stripped 0 bases from V and 9 bases from J, with 9 bases between. The CDR3 sequence: CASSLTVGAEQFF. CDR3 nucleotides: TGTGCCAGCAGCTTAACAGTCGGTGCTGAGCAGTTCTTC. Complete variable domain (other parts from reference TRBV7-3 and TRBJ2-1): GAGVSQTPSNKVTEKGKYVELRCDPISGHTALYWYRQSLGQGPEFLIYFQGTGAADDSGLPNDRFFAVRPEGSVSTLKIQRTERGDSAVYLCASSLTVGAEQFFGPGTRLTVL.

The chain uses TRBV7-3 and TRBJ1-1; D possibly corresponds to TRBD1 (5 bases). This CDR3 spans 13 amino acids. V was trimmed by 0 bases and J by 4 bases, leaving 6 bases between them. Germline CDR1 reads SGHTA; CDR2 reads FQGTGA. The DNA of the CDR3 is TGTGCCAGCAGCTTAACGGGGCCCACTGAAGCTTTCTTT. This encodes CASSLTGPTEAFF.

J is TRBJ2-1 and V is TRBV6-5; 7 bases align to TRBD2. Trimming took 2 bases from V and 8 from J; bases not matched to a gene: 6. Looked up from germline, CDR1 is MNHEY and CDR2 is SVGAGI. This CDR3 contains 14 residues. CDR3 nucleotides: TGTGCCAGCAGTTACGGGGGAGGGCCCCATGAGCAGTTCTTC. This codes for CASSYGGGPHEQFF.

The V and J genes are TRBV25-1 and TRBJ2-7; possible D gene TRBD2, 5 bases. The CDR3 is 9 residues long. CDR1 and CDR2 (germline): MGHDK, SYGVNS. V was trimmed by 10 bases and J by 7 bases, leaving 8 bases between them. In nucleotides, the CDR3 is TGTGCCAAGGACTGGGAGCAGTACGTC. This translates into CAKDWEQYV.

This chain joins TRBV12-2 and TRBJ2-5; the table's D gene call, TRBD1, was not cross checked with the DNA. TRBV12-2 is reported as a pseudogene. The CDR3 has 14 residues. Here the CDR3 DNA reads TGTGCAAGTCGCTGGTTCGACAGGGAAGAGACCCAGTACTTC. This codes for CASRWFDREETQYF.

V gene TRBV18 combines with J gene TRBJ1-2; 7 nucleotides line up with TRBD1. This CDR3 comprises 13 residues. Germline CDR1 reads KGHSH; CDR2 reads LQKENI. V was pared by 5 bases and J by 1 base, with 1 base of the junction left unmatched. For the CDR3, the DNA is TGTGCCAGCTCAGGACAGGTTAACTATGGCTACACCTTC. Translated: CASSGQVNYGYTF.

The V and J genes are TRBV5-4 and TRBJ1-2; D unresolved. The V end lost 2 bases, the J end lost 3 bases, and 11 bases lay between the germline ends. Germline-derived CDR1 and CDR2 are SGHNT and YYREEE (reference sequence). CDR3 length: 14 residues. In nucleotides, the CDR3 is TGTGCCAGCAGCTTTCCCGGCGGGGACTATGGCTACACCTTC. Protein: CASSFPGGDYGYTF.

The chain links TRBV11-3 to TRBJ1-1; the D gene is possibly TRBD1 (6 bases). The CDR3 runs to 15 residues. Trimming shortened V by 2 bases and J by 2 bases, and 12 bases separated the two germline ends. CDR1 is SGHNT and CDR2 is YENEEA in the germline V gene. The CDR3 nucleotides are TGTGCCAGCAGCTTAAGATTTGGGGGCAACACTGAAGCTTTCTTT. Its protein is CASSLRFGGNTEAFF.

This clone appeared a single time. The genes are TRBV18 and TRBJ2-3, with 10 bases that match TRBD2. The junction had 3 bases not matched to a gene; V was cut back by 0 bases and J by 0 bases. CDR1 and CDR2 (germline): KGHSH, LQKENI. This CDR3 is built from 17 residues. CDR3 residues: CASSPPGLATSTDTQYF. The CDR3, as DNA: TGTGCCAGCTCACCACCGGGACTAGCGACTAGCACAGATACGCAGTATTTT.

Only one count was recorded for this clone. The rearrangement uses TRBV7-2 and TRBJ2-3; D might be TRBD1 (6 bases). Per the germline V gene, CDR1 is SGHTA and CDR2 is FQGNSA. The germline V and J ends were trimmed by 3 bases and 4 bases, with 11 bases remaining between them. The CDR3 sequence is 14 residues long. The CDR3 DNA sequence: TGTGCCAGCAGCTTCAACAAGGGGGCAGATACGCAGTATTTT. Encoded protein: CASSFNKGADTQYF.

This chain joins TRBV5-6 and TRBJ2-1, with 8 nucleotides matching TRBD2. The CDR3 sequence is 15 residues long. The germline V gene encodes CDR1 SGHDT and CDR2 YYEEEE. Unmatched junction bases numbered 7, after V lost 0 bases and J lost 8 bases. The CDR3 loop reads CASSLEGGRSDEQFF. The DNA for the CDR3 is TGTGCCAGCAGCTTGGAGGGCGGGAGGAGCGATGAGCAGTTCTTC.

V gene TRBV6-5 combines with J gene TRBJ2-1, with 7 nucleotides matching TRBD2. Germline lookup yields CDR1 MNHEY and CDR2 SVGAGI. The CDR3 covers 15 residues. Trimming cost V 2 bases and J 10 bases; bases outside gene matches: 11. The DNA of the CDR3 is TGTGCCAGCAGTTACCCAGGACTAGGCCCTAGGGAGCAGTTCTTC. The encoded protein is CASSYPGLGPREQFF.

This clone appeared a single time. V and J are TRBV7-2 and TRBJ2-7; TRBD2 aligns across 8 bases. CDR1 is SGHTA and CDR2 is FQGNSA in the germline V gene. The CDR3 totals 16 residues. V trimming: 1 base; J trimming: 2 bases; junction bases outside the gene matches: 7. The CDR3 DNA sequence: TGTGCCAGCAGCTTAGTCGTGACTAGCGCGGCCTACGAGCAGTACGTC. Protein sequence: CASSLVVTSAAYEQYV.

This clone appeared a single time. The J gene is TRBJ2-4, the V gene TRBV2; maybe TRBD1 (7 bases). The V end lost 4 bases, the J end lost 7 bases, and 20 bases lay between the germline ends. The V gene's germline CDR1 is SNHLY and CDR2 FYNNEI. The CDR3 is made up of 16 amino acids. The chain's CDR3 is CASSGPRETGRNIQYF. CDR3 DNA sequence: TGTGCCAGCAGTGGCCCCCGAGAGACAGGGAGGAACATTCAGTACTTC.

This rearrangement joins TRBV5-4 to TRBJ2-5; possible D gene TRBD1, 6 bases. The CDR3 is 16 residues long. Germline CDR1 SGHNT, CDR2 YYREEE (reference sequence). The V end was cut by 3 bases, the J end by 3 bases, with 18 bases between. The CDR3 region is CASSSMLWTDKETQYF. The CDR3 DNA follows: TGTGCCAGCAGCTCCATGTTATGGACAGATAAAGAGACCCAGTACTTC. The full variable domain, with the rest looked up from reference TRBV5-4 and TRBJ2-5, is ETGVTQSPTHLIKTRGQQVTLRCSSQSGHNTVSWYQQALGQGPQFIFQYYREEENGRGNFPPRFSGLQFPNYSSELNVNALELDDSALYLCASSSMLWTDKETQYFGPGTRLLVL.

This clone was counted a single time. The chain has TRBV6-1 and TRBJ1-2, with D perhaps TRBD1 (5 bases). This CDR3 has 16 residues. V was trimmed by 2 bases and J by 1 base, leaving 14 bases between them. From germline, CDR1 is MNHNS and CDR2 SASEGT. The CDR3 nucleotides are TGTGCCAGCAGTGAACCGTTCGGGGGGATTAACTATGGCTACACCTTC. This sequence encodes CASSEPFGGINYGYTF.

The gene calls are TRBV29-1 and TRBJ1-4, with D tentatively TRBD1 (6 bases). Between the trimmed V and J ends, which lost 7 bases and 12 bases, there was a span of 15 bases. The CDR3 is made up of 11 amino acids. Germline lookup yields CDR1 SQVTM and CDR2 ANQGSEA. The CDR3 DNA reads as TGCAGCGCCAGGACTCCAGGGGAACTGTTTTTT. Protein sequence: CSARTPGELFF.

The CDR3 protein is CASSVGGDLRYGYTF. DNA for the CDR3: TGTGCCAGCAGCGTAGGTGGGGACTTAAGGTATGGCTACACCTTC. The chain carries TRBV9 and TRBJ1-2, with D possibly being TRBD1 (5 bases). The V end lost 0 bases, the J end lost 5 bases, and 14 bases lay between the germline ends. Germline CDR1 and CDR2: SGDLS and YYNGEE. The CDR3 loop spans 15 amino acids.

This chain connects TRBV7-6 to TRBJ2-1; weak D call: TRBD2 (6 bases). V dropped 5 bases and J dropped 2 bases, with 13 bases sitting between them. Germline V lookup: CDR1 SGHVS, CDR2 FNYEAQ. CDR3 length: 15 residues. The CDR3 bases are TGTGCCAGCAGCGCCGGGACTCCCACCTACAATGAGCAGTTCTTC. Translated, it gives CASSAGTPTYNEQFF.

The chain carries TRBV6-6 and TRBJ2-7; no reliable D call. Trimming removed 0 bases from V and 6 bases from J, with 12 bases in between. The CDR3 extends over 14 amino acids. Germline assignment: CDR1 MNHNY and CDR2 SVGAGI (reference sequence). CDR3 residues: CASSYSSPGGEQYV. The DNA of the CDR3 is TGTGCCAGCAGTTACTCGAGCCCGGGTGGCGAGCAGTACGTC.

The rearrangement uses TRBV19 and TRBJ2-2; D is ambiguous. The CDR3 has 14 amino acids. Germline values: CDR1 LNHDA, CDR2 SQIVND (reference sequence). The ends were cut back, 6 bases at V and 3 bases at J, with 11 bases in the middle. Written as DNA, the CDR3 is TGTGCCAGTAGGTTTCTATCTCACACCGGGGAGCTGTTTTTT. It encodes CASRFLSHTGELFF.

The rearrangement links TRBV7-2 to TRBJ1-4; possibly TRBD1 for D (6 bases). Trimming left V 3 bases short and J 8 bases short, with 10 bases between. The CDR3 length is 13 residues. The V gene's germline CDR1 is SGHTA and CDR2 FQGNSA. CDR3 amino acids: CASSLWGQEKLFF. CDR3 coding DNA: TGTGCCAGCAGCTTGTGGGGGCAAGAAAAACTGTTTTTT.

In this sample, this clone turned up a few times. The rearrangement uses TRBV7-9 and TRBJ1-2; D is unclear. Between the trimmed V and J ends, which lost 5 bases and 4 bases, there was a span of 11 bases. The germline CDR1 and CDR2 sequences are SEHNR and FQNEAQ (reference sequence). This CDR3 is 13 amino acids long. In DNA, the CDR3 is TGTGCCAGCAGCCCGCTGGGCCCCTATGGCTACACCTTC. Its protein is CASSPLGPYGYTF.

The chain joins TRBV10-3 to TRBJ2-1, with D possibly matching TRBD2 (6 bases). Germline V gives CDR1 ENHRY, CDR2 SYGVKD. Trimming stripped 11 bases from V and 0 bases from J, with 20 bases between. This CDR3 is built from 16 residues. The DNA of the CDR3 is TGTGCCGTGTCGGGAGACCCACCAAGCTCCTACAATGAGCAGTTCTTC. It is translated as CAVSGDPPSSYNEQFF.

This chain uses TRBV2 with TRBJ1-2; 9 bases fit TRBD1. The CDR3 is 15 amino acids. Looked up from germline, CDR1 is SNHLY and CDR2 is FYNNEI. J was trimmed by 8 bases and V by 5 bases; bases with no gene match: 12. CDR3 in DNA: TGTGCCAGCAGTTTCACTCCGGGACAGGGTGGCGGCTACACCTTC. Protein: CASSFTPGQGGGYTF.